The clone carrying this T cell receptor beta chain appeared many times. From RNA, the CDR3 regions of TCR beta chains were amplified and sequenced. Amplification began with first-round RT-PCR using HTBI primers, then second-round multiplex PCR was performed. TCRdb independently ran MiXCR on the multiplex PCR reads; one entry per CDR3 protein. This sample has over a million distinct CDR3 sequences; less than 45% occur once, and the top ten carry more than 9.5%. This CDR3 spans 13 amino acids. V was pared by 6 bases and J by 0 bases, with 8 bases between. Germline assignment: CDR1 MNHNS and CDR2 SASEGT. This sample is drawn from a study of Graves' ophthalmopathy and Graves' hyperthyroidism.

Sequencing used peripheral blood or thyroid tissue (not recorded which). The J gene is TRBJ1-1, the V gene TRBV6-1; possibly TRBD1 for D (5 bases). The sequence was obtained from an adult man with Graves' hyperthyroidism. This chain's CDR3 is CASRAGMNTEAFF. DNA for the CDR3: TGTGCCAGCAGGGCAGGGATGAACACTGAAGCTTTCTTT.